The 18 T cell receptor beta chains in this list originate from one sample, sequenced in a study of blood T cells in healthy people across ages. For the second PCR, which ran for about 6 to 11 cycles, a sample-barcoded 5' primer and a J-beta primer mix were used. Via MiXCR, TCRdb re-called the 5' RACE reads, giving one row per CDR3 protein. The sample has approximately 670,000 distinct CDR3 sequences; 35% to 50% are singletons. Source material: blood. The receptors were gathered from a man older than 75 in good health.

This clonotype was found many times. The CDR3 spells CASSYGASIYGLHF. The CDR3 bases are TGTGCCAGCTCCTATGGGGCCTCCATTTATGGCCTCCACTTT. The rearrangement links TRBV12-3 or TRBV12-4 to TRBJ1-6; a possible D gene is TRBD1 (5 bases). The CDR3 loop spans 14 amino acids. The ends were cut back, 8 bases at V and 15 bases at J, with 23 bases in the middle.

The CDR3 DNA sequence: TGTGCCAGCAGTGCAGGGGATAATGAAAAACTGTTTTTT. This encodes CASSAGDNEKLFF. The V gene is TRBV6-2 or TRBV6-3, the J gene TRBJ1-4, with D possibly TRBD1 on 6 matching bases. V shed 5 bases and J shed 4 bases, with 8 bases lying between them. The CDR3 has 13 amino acids. Germline V lookup: CDR1 MNHEY, CDR2 SVGEGT.

This clonotype was observed a handful of times. CDR3: CASSLDSATGVSYNEQFF. The CDR3 DNA follows: TGTGCCAGCAGCTTAGACTCCGCCACAGGGGTCTCCTACAATGAGCAGTTCTTC. J is TRBJ2-1 and V is TRBV11-2; 7 bases map to TRBD1. The V gene end was trimmed by 0 bases and the J gene end by 0 bases; junction bases not matched to a gene: 8. Germline V lookup: CDR1 SGHAT, CDR2 FQNNGV. CDR3 length: 18 amino acids.

The rearrangement joins TRBV20-1 to TRBJ2-7, with D uncertain. V lost 5 bases and J lost 2, with 10 bases in between. Germline V CDR1 and CDR2: DFQATT, SNEGSKA (reference sequence). The CDR3 has 12 residues. DNA of the CDR3: TGCAGTGCTGGGTTAGTGACCTACGAGCAGTACTTC. Protein product: CSAGLVTYEQYF.

This clonotype occurred once. The CDR3 DNA reads TGTGCCAGCAGCCCCCTGGTAGCGGGGACACCATCGTCTGGGGAGCAGTACTTC. Residues: CASSPLVAGTPSSGEQYF. J is TRBJ2-7 and V is TRBV7-7; 8 bases are a match to TRBD2. The germline gives CDR1 SSHAT, CDR2 FNYEAQ (reference sequence). The CDR3 covers 18 residues. V lost 5 bases to trimming and J lost 7 bases; unmatched junction nucleotides: 22.

This chain links TRBV5-1 with TRBJ2-5, with D maybe TRBD2 (6 bases). The CDR3 runs to 16 residues. V was trimmed by 4 bases and J by 5 bases, leaving 21 bases between them. Germline CDR1 reads SGHRS; CDR2 reads YFSETQ. CDR3 sequence (DNA): TGCGCCAGCAGCCCGGGGGTTGTGTTAAGCGGGGAGACCCAGTACTTC. Its translation is CASSPGVVLSGETQYF.

This clonotype was counted between two and nine times. The chain uses TRBV7-2 and TRBJ2-7; D uncertain. Germline assignment: CDR1 SGHTA and CDR2 FQGNSA. The CDR3 totals 12 residues. V lost 1 base to trimming and J lost 9 bases, with 10 bases between them. CDR3 residues: CASSLGLQRQYF. The CDR3 bases are TGTGCCAGCAGCTTAGGGCTTCAGAGGCAGTACTTC.

This clonotype was counted a few times. The chain links TRBV6-5 to TRBJ2-2; D ambiguous. The CDR3 totals 12 residues. Per the germline V gene, CDR1 is MNHEY and CDR2 is SVGAGI. V gave up 8 bases and J gave up 6 bases, with 10 bases separating them. The CDR3 loop is CASCLTAGELFF. The CDR3 DNA reads TGTGCCAGCTGCTTAACGGCCGGGGAGCTGTTTTTT.

Only a few counts were recorded for this clonotype. This chain joins TRBV24-1 and TRBJ1-2; the match to TRBD1 covers 7 bases. V shed 10 bases and J 1 base; nucleotides not matched to a gene: 5. CDR3 length equals 13 residues. Germline-derived CDR1 and CDR2 are KGHDR and SFDVKD. As DNA, the CDR3 is TGTGCCACTGCCGGGGACAGTAACTATGGCTACACCTTC. This translates into CATAGDSNYGYTF.

This clonotype was seen more than once but under ten times. The chain recombines TRBV11-2 with TRBJ2-3; D gene uncertain. Germline V gives CDR1 SGHAT, CDR2 FQNNGV. There are 14 residues in the CDR3. Trimming removed 0 bases at V and 4 bases at J, with 8 bases between. The CDR3, as DNA: TGTGCCAGCAGCTTAGATTGGTTGGCAGATACGCAGTATTTT. It is translated as CASSLDWLADTQYF.

This clonotype has only a few counts. J is TRBJ2-7 and V is TRBV13, with unresolved D. This CDR3 has 11 amino acids. Germline lookup yields CDR1 PRHDT and CDR2 FYEKMQ (reference sequence). V dropped 1 base and J dropped 7 bases, with 5 bases sitting between them. In DNA, the CDR3 is TGTGCCAGCAGCTTAGTACGGGAGCAGTACTTC. Translated, it gives CASSLVREQYF.

This clonotype was seen a single time. Relative to the germline gene, one junction end is altered; a read error may explain this. This rearrangement joins TRBV4-1 to TRBJ1-5, with TRBD1 identical over 9 bases. The germline V gene encodes CDR1 MGHRA and CDR2 YSYEKL. This CDR3 has 17 amino acids. For the CDR3, the DNA is TGCGCCAGCAGGCAAGACAGGGGGTCGTTTGACAATCAGCCCCAGCATTTT. Its protein is CASRQDRGSFDNQPQHF.

The V call is TRBV25-1, the J call TRBJ2-1; weak D call: TRBD1 (5 bases). The CDR3 is made up of 12 amino acids. Germline CDR1 is MGHDK and CDR2 is SYGVNS. Between the trimmed V and J ends, which lost 4 bases and 8 bases, there was a span of 9 bases. The CDR3 is CASSATEYEQFF. CDR3 DNA sequence: TGTGCCAGCAGTGCGACAGAGTATGAGCAGTTCTTC.

Turning to this clonotype: One junction end disagrees with the germline gene, perhaps due to a read error. V and J are TRBV6-5 and TRBJ1-1; D is perhaps TRBD1 (5 bases). Germline lookup yields CDR1 MNHEY and CDR2 SVGAGI. The CDR3 has 15 residues. The CDR3 coding sequence is TGTGCCAGCAGTTACGGGGGACGTAGGAACACTGAAGTTTTCTTT. Protein: CASSYGGRRNTEVFF.

Notes on this clonotype: A clone one base away is much larger, so this may be a read error. This chain joins TRBV7-2 and TRBJ2-5; TRBD2 agrees at 9 bases. This CDR3 is 16 amino acids long. Per the germline V gene, CDR1 is SGHTA and CDR2 is FQGNSA. CDR3 region: CASSLVAGGPQETRYF. DNA of the CDR3: TGTGCCAGCAGCTTAGTCGCGGGAGGGCCCCAAGAGACCCGGTACTTC.

The J gene is TRBJ2-5, the V gene TRBV6-5, with 7 positions matching TRBD2. CDR3 length equals 12 residues. The J segment lost 7 bases and the V segment lost 8 bases, leaving 7 bases of the junction unmatched. Germline loops: CDR1 MNHEY, CDR2 SVGAGI. This CDR3 reads CASGTKVGTQYF. The CDR3 DNA sequence: TGTGCCAGCGGGACTAAAGTAGGGACCCAGTACTTC.

This sequence joins TRBV11-2 and TRBJ2-1; 7 positions match TRBD1. Near its end, the DNA agrees better with TRBJ2-7, so the J call may be wrong. CDR1 is SGHAT, CDR2 FQNNGV, per germline. The CDR3 length is 14 residues. The CDR3 protein is CASSLDTGVYEQYF. The CDR3, as DNA: TGTGCCAGCAGCTTAGATACAGGGGTCTACGAGCAGTACTTC.

The V call is TRBV4-2, the J call TRBJ1-1; 9 nucleotides match TRBD1. The CDR3 is 15 residues long. Germline V gene sequence: CDR1 LGHNA, CDR2 YNFKEQ. Trimming at V came to 3 bases and at J to 2 bases, leaving 4 bases not matched to a gene. CDR3 sequence: CASSHVTGGNTEAFF. Written as DNA, the CDR3 is TGTGCCAGCAGCCACGTGACAGGGGGAAACACTGAAGCTTTCTTT.